This TCR beta chain was identified during a study of human T cells and chemical hapten exposure. In the study overall: All through the roughly 23-week study, the scalp of each patient received diphenylcyclopropenone doses weekly. A mostly female patient group had alopecia areata, totalis or universalis.

Using its own MiXCR run on the RACE reads, TCRdb lists one record per CDR3 protein. The data show 300,000 to 400,000 distinct CDR3 sequences, with roughly 6.9% seen just once and 7.5% to 8.5% held by the top ten. Worth noting for this clonotype: Its target is not known.

The time point was: patch test 1, 2 weeks after DPC sensitization. Treatment: therapeutic diphenylcyclopropenone sensitization with weekly scalp DPC. Unseparated into fractions, whole blood served as the source from which total RNA was extracted. Trimming cost V 0 bases and J 5 bases; bases outside gene matches: 2. The CDR3 covers 14 residues. CDR1 is SGDLS and CDR2 is YYNGEE in the germline V gene. Study results and caveats: The number of TCRs above 1 in 1000 frequency did not change after DPC sensitization.

The sequencing used whole blood, collected in connection with sensitization to the hapten diphenylcyclopropenone (DPC). The chain uses TRBV9 and TRBJ2-3; TRBD1 aligns across 8 bases. The receptor was derived from a woman in her late teens or twenties with alopecia areata. Some clones in this sample may be carry-over from other donors' samples. DNA of the CDR3: TGTGCCAGCAGCGTAGGACAGGGGATAGATACGCAGTATTTT. As protein: CASSVGQGIDTQYF.